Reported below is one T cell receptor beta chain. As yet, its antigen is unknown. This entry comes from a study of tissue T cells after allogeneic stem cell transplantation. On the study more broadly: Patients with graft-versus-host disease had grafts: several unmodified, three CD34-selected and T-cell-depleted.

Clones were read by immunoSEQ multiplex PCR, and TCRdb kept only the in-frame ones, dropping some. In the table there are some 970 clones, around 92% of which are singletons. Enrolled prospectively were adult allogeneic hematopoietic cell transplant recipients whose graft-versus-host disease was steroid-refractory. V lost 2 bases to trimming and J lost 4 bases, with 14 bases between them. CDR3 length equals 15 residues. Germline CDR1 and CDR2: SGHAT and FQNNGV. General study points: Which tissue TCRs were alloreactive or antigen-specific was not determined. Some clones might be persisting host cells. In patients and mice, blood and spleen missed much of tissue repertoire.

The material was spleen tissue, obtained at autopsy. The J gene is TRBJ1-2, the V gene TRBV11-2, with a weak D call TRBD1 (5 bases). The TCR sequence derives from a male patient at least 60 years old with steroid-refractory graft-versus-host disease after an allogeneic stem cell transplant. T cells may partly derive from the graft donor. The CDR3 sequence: CASSLWGEGLYGYTF. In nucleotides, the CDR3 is TGTGCCAGCAGCTTATGGGGGGAAGGTCTCTATGGCTACACCTTC.